The next 15 T cell receptor beta chains were all read from a single sample in a study of T cell responses to AZD1222 COVID-19 vaccine. The repertoire was sequenced with immunoSEQ multiplex PCR; TCRdb's copy has only in-frame clones and lacks some. The repertoire consists of some 150,000 clones, with 80% to 95% occurring once and the leading ten covering more than 3%. The sequences come from peripheral blood, collected 28 days after the second AZD1222 dose. The origin of the receptors is an adult who received the AZD1222 COVID-19 vaccine.

The chain carries TRBV3-1 (or the pseudogene TRBV3-2) and TRBJ2-3; 13 bases agree with TRBD2. Germline V gene sequence: CDR1 LGHDT, CDR2 YNNKEL (reference sequence). The J segment lost 2 bases and the V segment lost 4 bases, leaving 12 bases of the junction unmatched. The CDR3 runs 19 residues. In DNA form, the CDR3 reads TGTGCCAGCAGCCGGGGAAGGACTAGCGGGAGTTGGGACACAGATACGCAGTATTTT. As protein: CASSRGRTSGSWDTDTQYF.

This clone was observed a single time. The chain has TRBV5-1 and TRBJ1-1; 10 nucleotides match TRBD1. The CDR3 loop spans 16 amino acids. Trimming cost V 0 bases and J 6 bases; bases outside gene matches: 8. CDR1 and CDR2 from the germline V gene are SGHRS and YFSETQ. The CDR3 bases are TGCGCCAGCAGCTTGGCGGGGACAGGGGTTCGGGCTGAAGCTTTCTTT. Protein product: CASSLAGTGVRAEAFF.

The chain combines TRBV10-3 with TRBJ2-7; D is unresolved. CDR1 is ENHRY and CDR2 is SYGVKD in the germline V gene. V was cut by 5 bases and J by 2 bases, with 13 bases left in between. This CDR3 is built from 14 residues. The CDR3 region has the DNA TGTGCCATCAGTCGTAGTGGTTCCGCCTACGAGCAGTACTTC. Translating it yields CAISRSGSAYEQYF.

The CDR3 reads CASSWGLAGVGGEQFF. The CDR3 DNA is TGTGCCAGCAGTTGGGGCCTAGCGGGAGTCGGCGGTGAGCAGTTCTTC. The chain is built from TRBV6-2 or TRBV6-3 and TRBJ2-1; 10 bases map to TRBD2. V trimming: 4 bases; J trimming: 9 bases; junction bases outside the gene matches: 12. The CDR3 runs 16 residues. The germline V gene has CDR1 MNHEY and CDR2 SVGEGT.

The V gene is TRBV2, the J gene TRBJ1-3; no definite D call. The germline CDR1 and CDR2 sequences are SNHLY and FYNNEI. Between the trimmed V and J ends, which lost 7 bases and 7 bases, there was a span of 14 bases. The CDR3 covers 13 residues. The CDR3 coding sequence is TGTGCCAGCATTACACCTTCGGGGAACACCATATATTTT. This gives the protein CASITPSGNTIYF.

A remark on this clone: Other DNA sequences in this specimen translate into the identical CDR3. The rearrangement uses TRBV10-3 and TRBJ1-1; TRBD1 aligns across 8 bases. The CDR3 length is 15 residues. Per germline, CDR1 ENHRY and CDR2 SYGVKD. The junction had 1 base not matched to a gene; V was cut back by 0 bases and J by 1 base. CDR3 DNA sequence: TGTGCCATCAGTGAGTCTGGACAGGGGAACACTGAAGCTTTCTTT. Its translation is CAISESGQGNTEAFF.

CDR3 in DNA: TGCGCCAGCAGCCGATCCCAAGCGGGAGAGCGCACAGATACGCAGTATTTT. Encoded protein: CASSRSQAGERTDTQYF. The V gene is TRBV5-1, the J gene TRBJ2-3, with TRBD2 matching 8 bases. The trim removed 4 bases at V and 1 base at J, leaving 11 bases unmatched. This CDR3 has 17 residues. Germline-derived CDR1 and CDR2 are SGHRS and YFSETQ.

V usage is TRBV6-5 and J usage is TRBJ1-2; weak D call: TRBD1 (5 bases). V was cut by 5 bases and J by 5 bases, with 18 bases left in between. Germline V lookup: CDR1 MNHEY, CDR2 SVGAGI. The CDR3 consists of 15 residues. The CDR3 sequence: CASSPKAGTFYGYTF. CDR3 bases: TGTGCCAGCAGTCCCAAAGCTGGGACTTTTTATGGCTACACCTTC.

This chain uses TRBV15 with TRBJ2-4; maybe TRBD2 (6 bases). V dropped 1 base and J dropped 6 bases, with 16 bases sitting between them. This CDR3 spans 16 amino acids. Germline V lookup: CDR1 LNHNV, CDR2 YYDKDF (reference sequence). The CDR3 sequence is CATSRALEGLLNIQYF. The CDR3 DNA reads TGTGCCACCAGCAGAGCCCTAGAGGGACTCTTAAACATTCAGTACTTC.

The chain joins TRBV6-4 to TRBJ2-2; weak D call: TRBD1 (5 bases). Germline loops: CDR1 MRHNA, CDR2 SNTAGT. The V and J ends lost 0 bases and 8 bases respectively, with 13 bases between them. CDR3 length: 15 residues. CDR3 DNA: TGTGCCAGCAGTGACTCCCTCAAGGGGTCAGGGGAGCTGTTTTTT. This sequence encodes CASSDSLKGSGELFF.

Written as DNA, the CDR3 is TGTGCCAGCTCACCGGCCGTGTTAGGAGGAGATACGCAGTATTTT. The encoded protein is CASSPAVLGGDTQYF. This chain connects TRBV18 to TRBJ2-3, with D perhaps matching TRBD2 (5 bases). This CDR3 has 15 amino acids. The germline V and J ends were trimmed by 3 bases and 5 bases, with 15 bases remaining between them. Germline V lookup: CDR1 KGHSH, CDR2 LQKENI.

In its sample, this clone was seen once. This rearrangement joins TRBV5-1 to TRBJ1-1, with D hard to call. This CDR3 is 15 amino acids long. V was trimmed by 0 bases and J by 5 bases, leaving 14 bases between them. Germline V lookup: CDR1 SGHRS, CDR2 YFSETQ. CDR3 amino acids: CASSLGSPEGTEAFF. The CDR3 region has the DNA TGCGCCAGCAGCTTGGGGAGCCCGGAGGGAACTGAAGCTTTCTTT.

The V and J genes are TRBV6-6 and TRBJ2-3; D is uncertain. V was clipped by 8 bases and J by 0 bases, with 12 bases between them. The CDR3 runs to 14 residues. Germline V gives CDR1 MNHNY, CDR2 SVGAGI (reference sequence). CDR3 sequence (DNA): TGTGCCAGCGCCGAGGACCATAGCACAGATACGCAGTATTTT. This translates into CASAEDHSTDTQYF.

The V gene is TRBV21-1, the J gene TRBJ1-1; the listed D gene, TRBD1, was not tested against the DNA. TRBV21-1 is marked as a pseudogene. The CDR3 spans 13 residues. CDR3 sequence: CASSKEGQGEAFF. The CDR3 DNA follows: TGTGCCAGCAGCAAAGAAGGACAGGGTGAAGCTTTCTTT.

The V and J genes are TRBV27 and TRBJ1-2; D not certain. The V and J ends lost 3 bases and 2 bases respectively, with 7 bases between them. Germline V CDR1 and CDR2: MNHEY, SMNVEV (reference sequence). The CDR3 consists of 13 residues. Here the CDR3 reads CASSFGRNYGYTF. CDR3 nucleotides: TGTGCCAGCAGTTTTGGGAGAAACTATGGCTACACCTTC.